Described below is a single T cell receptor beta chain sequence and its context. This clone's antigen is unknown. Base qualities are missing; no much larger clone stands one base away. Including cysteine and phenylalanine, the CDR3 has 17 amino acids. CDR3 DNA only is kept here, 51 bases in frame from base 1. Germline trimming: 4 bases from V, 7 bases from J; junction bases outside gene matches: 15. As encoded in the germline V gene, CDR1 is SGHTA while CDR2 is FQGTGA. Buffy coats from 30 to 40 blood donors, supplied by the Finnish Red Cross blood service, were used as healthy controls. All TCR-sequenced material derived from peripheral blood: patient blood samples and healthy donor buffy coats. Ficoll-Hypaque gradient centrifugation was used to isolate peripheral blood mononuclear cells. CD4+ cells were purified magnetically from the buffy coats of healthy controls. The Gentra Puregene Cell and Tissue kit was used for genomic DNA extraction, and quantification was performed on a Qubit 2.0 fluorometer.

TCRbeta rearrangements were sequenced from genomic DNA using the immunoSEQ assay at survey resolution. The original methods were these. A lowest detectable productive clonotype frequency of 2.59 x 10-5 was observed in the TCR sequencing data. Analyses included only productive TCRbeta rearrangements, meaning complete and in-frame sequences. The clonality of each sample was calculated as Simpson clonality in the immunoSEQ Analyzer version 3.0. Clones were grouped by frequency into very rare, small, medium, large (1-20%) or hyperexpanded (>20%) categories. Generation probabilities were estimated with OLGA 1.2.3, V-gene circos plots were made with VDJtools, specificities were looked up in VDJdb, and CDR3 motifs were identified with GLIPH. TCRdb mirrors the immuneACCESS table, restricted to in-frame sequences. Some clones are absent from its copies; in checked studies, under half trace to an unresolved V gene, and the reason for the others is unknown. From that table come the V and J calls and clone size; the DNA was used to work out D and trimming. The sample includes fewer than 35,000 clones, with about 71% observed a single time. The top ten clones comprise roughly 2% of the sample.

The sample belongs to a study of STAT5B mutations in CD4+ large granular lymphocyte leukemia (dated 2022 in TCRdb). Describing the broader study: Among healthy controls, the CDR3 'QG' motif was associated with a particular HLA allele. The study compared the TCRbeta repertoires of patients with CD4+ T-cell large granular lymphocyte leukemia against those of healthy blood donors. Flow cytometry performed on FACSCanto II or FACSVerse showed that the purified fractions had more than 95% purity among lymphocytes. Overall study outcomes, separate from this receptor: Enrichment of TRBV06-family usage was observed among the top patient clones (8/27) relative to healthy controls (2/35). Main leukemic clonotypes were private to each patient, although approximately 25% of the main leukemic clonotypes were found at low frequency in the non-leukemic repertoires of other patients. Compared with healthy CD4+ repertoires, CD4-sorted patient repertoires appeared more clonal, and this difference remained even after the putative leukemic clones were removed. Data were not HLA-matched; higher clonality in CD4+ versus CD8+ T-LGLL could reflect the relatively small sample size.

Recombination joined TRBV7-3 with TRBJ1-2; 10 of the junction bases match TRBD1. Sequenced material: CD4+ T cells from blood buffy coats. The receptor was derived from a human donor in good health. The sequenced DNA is TGTGCCAGCAGCTCAACGCCCCCGGGACAGGGGCCCACTGGCTACACCTTC. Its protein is CASSSTPPGQGPTGYTF.